This TCR beta chain emerged from a study of cytomegalovirus exposure and HLA in healthy donors. V shed 8 bases and J 3 bases; nucleotides not matched to a gene: 11. The CDR3 loop spans 16 amino acids. Per germline, CDR1 SNHLY and CDR2 FYNNEI. Researchers ran the PCR with 60 Vbeta and 13 Jbeta primers. Repertoires were generated with immunoSEQ multiplex PCR, while TCRdb's copy carries only in-frame clones and drops some. The sample lists about 120,000 clones; 77% were seen once. The clonotype comes from a human donor in good health. The sample consisted of PBMCs. The chain couples TRBV2 to TRBJ1-5, with TRBD1 matching 9 bases. The CDR3 protein is CASDVSRTGVNQPQHF. Written as DNA, the CDR3 is TGTGCCAGCGATGTCTCCCGGACAGGGGTCAATCAGCCCCAGCATTTT.